This T cell receptor (beta chain) is drawn from a study of cytomegalovirus exposure and HLA in healthy donors. Study-wide points: Within an earlier analysis, most TCR beta V segments proved productive either about 90% or about 30% of the time.

CDR3 length equals 16 residues. Unmatched junction bases numbered 7, after V lost 4 bases and J lost 6 bases. Germline CDR1 and CDR2: SGHNT and YENEEA. Vbeta (60) and Jbeta (13) primers were used in the PCR. Generated by immunoSEQ multiplex PCR, the TCRdb table keeps only in-frame clones and is missing some. This sample yields 130,000 or so clones, of which about three quarters are seen a single time; 1.5% to 2% belongs to the top ten. On this clone: Its antigen is unknown.

Sequenced material: PBMCs. This rearrangement joins TRBV11-3 to TRBJ2-1, with 12 nucleotides matching TRBD2. This sequence originates from a female donor in good health and CMV-seronegative. The CDR3 loop is CASSSELAGGANEQFF. CDR3 DNA: TGTGCCAGCAGCTCCGAGCTAGCGGGAGGGGCCAATGAGCAGTTCTTC.